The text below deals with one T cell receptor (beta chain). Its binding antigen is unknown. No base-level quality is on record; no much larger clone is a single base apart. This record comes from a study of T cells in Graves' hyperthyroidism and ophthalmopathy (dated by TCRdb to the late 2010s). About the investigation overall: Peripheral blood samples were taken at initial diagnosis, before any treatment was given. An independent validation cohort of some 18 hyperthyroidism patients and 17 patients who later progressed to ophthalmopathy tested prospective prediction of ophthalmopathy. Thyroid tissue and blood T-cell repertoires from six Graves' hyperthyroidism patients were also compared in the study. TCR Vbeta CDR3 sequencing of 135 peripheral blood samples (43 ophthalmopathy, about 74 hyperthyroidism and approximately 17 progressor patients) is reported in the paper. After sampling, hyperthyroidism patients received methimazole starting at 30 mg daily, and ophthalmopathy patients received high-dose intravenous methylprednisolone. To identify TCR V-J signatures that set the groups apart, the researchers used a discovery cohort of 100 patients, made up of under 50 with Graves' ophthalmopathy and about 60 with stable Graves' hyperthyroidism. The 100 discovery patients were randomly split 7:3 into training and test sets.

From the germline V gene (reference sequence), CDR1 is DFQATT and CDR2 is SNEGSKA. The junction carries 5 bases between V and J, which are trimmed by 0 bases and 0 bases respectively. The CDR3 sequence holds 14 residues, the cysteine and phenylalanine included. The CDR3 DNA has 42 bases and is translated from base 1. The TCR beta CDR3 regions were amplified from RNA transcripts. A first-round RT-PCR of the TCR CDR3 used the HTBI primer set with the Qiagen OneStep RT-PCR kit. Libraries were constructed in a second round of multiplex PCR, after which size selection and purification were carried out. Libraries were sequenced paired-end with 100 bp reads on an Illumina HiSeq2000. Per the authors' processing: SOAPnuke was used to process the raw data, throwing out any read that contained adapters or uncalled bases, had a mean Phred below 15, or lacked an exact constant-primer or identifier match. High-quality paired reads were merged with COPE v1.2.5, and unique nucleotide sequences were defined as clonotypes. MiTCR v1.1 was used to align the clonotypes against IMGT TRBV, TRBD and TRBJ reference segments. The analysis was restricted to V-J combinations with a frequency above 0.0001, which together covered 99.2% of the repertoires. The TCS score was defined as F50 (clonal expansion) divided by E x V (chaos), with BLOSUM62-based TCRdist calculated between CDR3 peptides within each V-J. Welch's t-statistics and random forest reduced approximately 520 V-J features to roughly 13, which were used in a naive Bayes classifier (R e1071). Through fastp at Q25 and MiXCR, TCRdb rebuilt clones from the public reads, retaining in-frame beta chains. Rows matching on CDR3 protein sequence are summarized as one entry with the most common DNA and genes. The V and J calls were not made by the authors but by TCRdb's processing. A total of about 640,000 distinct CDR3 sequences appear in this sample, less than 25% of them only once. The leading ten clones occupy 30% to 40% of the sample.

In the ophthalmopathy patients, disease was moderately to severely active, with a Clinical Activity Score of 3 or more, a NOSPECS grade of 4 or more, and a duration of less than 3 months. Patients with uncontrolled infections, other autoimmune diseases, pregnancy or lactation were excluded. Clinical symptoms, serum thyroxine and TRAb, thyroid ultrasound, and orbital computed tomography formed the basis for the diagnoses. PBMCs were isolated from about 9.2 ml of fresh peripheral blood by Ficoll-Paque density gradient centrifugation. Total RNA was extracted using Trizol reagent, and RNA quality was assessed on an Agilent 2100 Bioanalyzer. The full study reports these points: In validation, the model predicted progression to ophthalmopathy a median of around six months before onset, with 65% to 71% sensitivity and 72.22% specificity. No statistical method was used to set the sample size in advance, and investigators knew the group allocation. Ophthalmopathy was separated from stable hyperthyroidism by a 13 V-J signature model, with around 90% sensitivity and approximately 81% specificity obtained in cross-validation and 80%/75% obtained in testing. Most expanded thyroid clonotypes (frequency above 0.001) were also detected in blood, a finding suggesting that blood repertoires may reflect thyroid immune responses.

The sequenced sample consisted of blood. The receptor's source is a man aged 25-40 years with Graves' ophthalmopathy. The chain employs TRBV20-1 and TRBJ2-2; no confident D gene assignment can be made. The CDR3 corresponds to CSARDYANTGELFF. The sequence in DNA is TGCAGTGCTAGAGATTACGCGAACACCGGGGAGCTGTTTTTT.